A selection of T cell receptor beta chains follows, all from one sample in a study of control samples from healthy donors and cancer patients. Data came from immunoSEQ multiplex PCR; TCRdb stores just in-frame clones and leaves some out. The table has some 130,000 clones, roughly 89% seen once; the top ten hold around 5.4%. The sequenced sample was blood. These receptors were collected from a man aged 18 to 30 in good health. Each CDR3 is given without its conserved first and last residue. Clone size is stated in some rows and not others, as once, few, many or a class when expanded.

NA	TRBV6-5	ASSYTAASTDTQY
NA	TRBV25-1	ASSAGRGGTDEQF
NA	TRBV15	ATSRVPAGSTDTQY
NA	TRBV7-2	ASSFILLAGGQETQY
once	TRBV7-6	ASSLSMGNTQY
NA	TRBV5-1	ASSLLGTQY
NA	TRBV29-1	SVEGRTENYGYT
NA	TRBV9	ASSVGLAGALYEQY
NA	TRBV11-2	ASSLGTGGYNEQF
few	TRBV4-1	ASSQENSHSPLH
NA	TRBV6-5	ASSYSIGRGSYEQY
once	TRBV27	ASSVGQGKDTQY
NA	TRBV11-2	ASSLGDYRTGTDTGELF
NA	TRBV5-4	ASSLGTSGEKLF
NA	TRBV7-2	ASSTRTGITGELF
NA	TRBV9	ASSPGGDGGFYGYT
NA	TRBV2	ASSEGPGTGYEQY
NA	TRBV4-1	ASSQATGTTLGKLF
once	TRBV2	ASSEVRYSTNEKLF
NA	TRBV20-1	SALNNEQF
NA	TRBV30	AIGGIPQETQY
NA	TRBV6-2/TRBV6-3	ASSYRGTGADTQY
NA	TRBV5-1	ASSLSAGGANTQY
NA	TRBV19	ASRQGASHGYT
NA	TRBV6-5	ASRGGWTNTEAF